The TCR beta chain under discussion was sequenced for a study of OX40 agonist ivuxolimab in advanced cancers. From germline, CDR1 is MNHEY and CDR2 SVGAGI. This CDR3 is 16 amino acids long. V was cut by 0 bases and J by 4 bases, with 13 bases left in between. Blood draws occurred at baseline, cycle 4 day 1, and cycle 7 day 1. Clones were read by immunoSEQ multiplex PCR, and TCRdb kept only the in-frame ones, dropping some. This sample has some 70,000 clones, with approximately 90% found just once. Study-level results: Some patients without response likewise showed low normalized clonal expansion. On average, a greater number of expanded clones characterised CD8+ T cells relative to CD4+. The antigen specificity of the peripheral T cells (those that were expanded) was not determined.

A note on this clone: Its antigen is unknown.

The sequenced sample was CD4+ or CD8+ T cells sorted from blood, obtained in a trial of the OX40 agonist ivuxolimab. The TCR sequence derives from an adult with an advanced solid tumor such as melanoma, head and neck, liver or kidney cancer. The rearrangement uses TRBV6-5 and TRBJ2-1; TRBD2 might be the D (5 bases). The CDR3: CASSYSIHRGYNEQFF. Written as DNA, the CDR3 is TGTGCCAGCAGTTACTCGATCCACAGAGGGTACAATGAGCAGTTCTTC.